The 8 T cell receptor beta chains presented below share a single source sample, sequenced in a study of blood T cell repertoires in COVID-19. Assay used: immunoSEQ multiplex PCR; TCRdb lists only in-frame clones, some missing. This table has 270,000 or so clones, 65% to 85% appearing once. The sequenced sample consisted of PBMCs or T cells enriched from blood (not recorded which). These receptors were obtained from a man aged 50 to 60 who had recovered from COVID-19.

V usage is TRBV5-1 and J usage is TRBJ2-5; TRBD2 matches 9 bases. Losses at the gene ends were 3 bases for V and 1 base for J; bases not matched to a gene: 10. CDR1 and CDR2 (germline): SGHRS, YFSETQ. There are 17 residues in the CDR3. The CDR3 sequence: CASSSARAGGRQETQYF. The CDR3 DNA reads TGCGCCAGCAGCTCAGCTCGAGCGGGAGGTCGCCAAGAGACCCAGTACTTC.

The V gene is TRBV25-1, the J gene TRBJ1-2, with 8 bases lining up with TRBD1. V gave up 5 bases and J gave up 6 bases; unmatched junction bases: 11. The CDR3 runs to 15 residues. In germline, CDR1 is MGHDK, CDR2 SYGVNS. The CDR3 region has the DNA TGTGCCAGCAGTACCGGGACAGGCATAAGACATGGCTACACCTTC. Protein product: CASSTGTGIRHGYTF.

The V and J genes are TRBV14 and TRBJ1-3, with D possibly matching TRBD1 (5 bases). The length of the CDR3 is 18 residues. The V end was cut by 0 bases, the J end by 0 bases, with 15 bases between. CDR1 is SGHDN, CDR2 FVKESK, per germline. The CDR3 loop reads CASSQDAGRVASGNTIYF. Written as DNA, the CDR3 is TGTGCCAGCAGCCAAGATGCTGGCAGGGTAGCCTCTGGAAACACCATATATTTT.

The rearrangement links TRBV5-1 to TRBJ1-2, with D unclear. Germline values: CDR1 SGHRS, CDR2 YFSETQ. The CDR3 consists of 18 residues. Trimming cost V 1 base and J 0 bases, with 19 bases left between them. DNA for the CDR3: TGCGCCAGCAGCTTGCGGTCACAGACTACTATCGCTAACTATGGCTACACCTTC. Protein sequence: CASSLRSQTTIANYGYTF.

The J gene is TRBJ1-6, the V gene TRBV3-1 (or the pseudogene TRBV3-2), with 8 positions matching TRBD1. The CDR3 is 16 residues long. Germline CDR1 reads LGHDT; CDR2 reads YNNKEL (reference sequence). V gave up 0 bases and J gave up 7 bases; unmatched junction bases: 5. The DNA of the CDR3 is TGTGCCAGCAGCCAAGATTCGGGACAGGCAAATTCACCCCTCCACTTT. Translation: CASSQDSGQANSPLHF.

The chain recombines TRBV9 with TRBJ2-3; the match to TRBD2 covers 10 bases. The CDR3 is 16 amino acids. After removal of 0 bases from V and 5 bases from J, the junction contained 6 bases not matched to a gene. The germline gives CDR1 SGDLS, CDR2 YYNGEE. This CDR3 reads CASSVGPSGRGDTQYF. The CDR3, as DNA: TGTGCCAGCAGCGTAGGACCCAGCGGGAGGGGAGATACGCAGTATTTT.

J is TRBJ2-1 and V is TRBV10-3; 7 bases align to TRBD1. Germline V gives CDR1 ENHRY, CDR2 SYGVKD. J gave up 7 bases and V 6 bases, and 3 bases lay outside the gene matches. The length of the CDR3 is 12 residues. The CDR3 sequence is CAISPRGNEQFF. The CDR3 DNA reads TGTGCCATCAGCCCCAGGGGGAATGAGCAGTTCTTC.

The V gene is TRBV2, the J gene TRBJ1-2, with D possibly TRBD1 on 6 matching bases. Between the trimmed V and J ends, which lost 8 bases and 8 bases, there was a span of 15 bases. The CDR3 runs 12 residues. Germline CDR1 and CDR2: SNHLY and FYNNEI. As DNA, the CDR3 is TGTGCCAGCCTCAACGGGGGGCGAGGCTACACCTTC. Translation: CASLNGGRGYTF.